This TCR beta chain was obtained from a study of cytomegalovirus exposure and HLA in healthy donors. Healthy bone marrow donors supplied every sample. This CDR3 region has 13 residues. Germline V gene sequence: CDR1 SQVTM, CDR2 ANQGSEA. J gave up 6 bases and V 7 bases, and 12 bases lay outside the gene matches. Note on this clone: Its specificity is not known.

Both 60 Vbeta primers and 13 Jbeta primers went into the PCR. The data were produced by immunoSEQ multiplex PCR, yet TCRdb's version contains in-frame clones alone and is incomplete. Of 150,000 to 200,000 clones listed, roughly 80% were seen once; the top ten hold less than 3%. Overall study findings and caveats: The majority of CMV-associated TCR beta chains were reported as apparently HLA-restricted in a later analysis. Around 160 TCR beta chains were listed as cytomegalovirus-associated. TRBV6-2, TRBV6-3 and some other V segments were excluded as indistinguishable.

Material for sequencing was PBMCs. This chain links TRBV29-1 with TRBJ2-7; 7 positions agree with TRBD1. The TCR sequence derives from a male donor in good health and CMV-seronegative. The CDR3 sequence: CSAETGQEFEQYF. As DNA, the CDR3 is TGCAGCGCAGAAACCGGACAGGAGTTCGAGCAGTACTTC.